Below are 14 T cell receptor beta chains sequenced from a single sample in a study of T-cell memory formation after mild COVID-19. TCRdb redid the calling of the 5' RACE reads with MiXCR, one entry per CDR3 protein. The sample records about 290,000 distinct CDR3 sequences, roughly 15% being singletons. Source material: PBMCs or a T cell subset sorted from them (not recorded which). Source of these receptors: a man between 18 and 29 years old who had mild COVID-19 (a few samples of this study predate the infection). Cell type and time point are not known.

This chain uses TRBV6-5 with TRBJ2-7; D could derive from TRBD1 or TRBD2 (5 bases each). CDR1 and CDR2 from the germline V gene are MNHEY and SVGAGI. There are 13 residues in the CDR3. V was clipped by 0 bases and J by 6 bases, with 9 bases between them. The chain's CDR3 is CASSYSAGGEQYF. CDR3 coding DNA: TGTGCCAGCAGTTACTCGGCTGGGGGCGAGCAGTACTTC.

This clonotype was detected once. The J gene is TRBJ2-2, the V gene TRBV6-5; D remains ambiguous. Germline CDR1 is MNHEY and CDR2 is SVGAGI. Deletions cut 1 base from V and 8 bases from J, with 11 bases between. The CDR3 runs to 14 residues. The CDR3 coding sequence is TGTGCCAGCAGTTACTTGCGCGCCGGGGGGGAGCTGTTTTTT. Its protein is CASSYLRAGGELFF.

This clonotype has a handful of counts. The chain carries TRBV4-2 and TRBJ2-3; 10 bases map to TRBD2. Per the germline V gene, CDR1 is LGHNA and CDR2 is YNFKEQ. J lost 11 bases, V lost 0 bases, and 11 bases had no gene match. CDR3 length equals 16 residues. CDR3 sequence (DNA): TGTGCCAGCAGCCAAGATGTCGCCAGCGGGGGGGGCCAGCAGTATTTT. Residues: CASSQDVASGGGQQYF.

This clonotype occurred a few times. CDR3: CASSPGPISGYTF. The CDR3 region has the DNA TGTGCCAGCAGTCCGGGGCCTATAAGTGGCTACACCTTC. The chain links TRBV6-5 to TRBJ1-2, with D perhaps matching TRBD1 (5 bases). Looked up from germline, CDR1 is MNHEY and CDR2 is SVGAGI. This CDR3 spans 13 amino acids. Trimming shortened V by 5 bases and J by 7 bases, and 14 bases separated the two germline ends.

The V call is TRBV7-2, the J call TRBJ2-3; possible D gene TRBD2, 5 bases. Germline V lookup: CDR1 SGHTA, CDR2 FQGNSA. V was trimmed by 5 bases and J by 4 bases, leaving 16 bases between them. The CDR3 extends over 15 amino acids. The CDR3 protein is CASSPRWRTSDTQYF. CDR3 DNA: TGTGCCAGCAGCCCACGGTGGCGGACTTCAGATACGCAGTATTTT.

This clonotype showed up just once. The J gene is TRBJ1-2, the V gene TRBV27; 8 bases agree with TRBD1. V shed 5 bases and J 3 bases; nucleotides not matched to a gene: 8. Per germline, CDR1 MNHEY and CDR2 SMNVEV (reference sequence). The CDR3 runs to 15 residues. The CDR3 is CASSLRTGTHYGYTF. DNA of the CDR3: TGTGCCAGCAGTCTAAGGACAGGGACTCACTATGGCTACACCTTC.

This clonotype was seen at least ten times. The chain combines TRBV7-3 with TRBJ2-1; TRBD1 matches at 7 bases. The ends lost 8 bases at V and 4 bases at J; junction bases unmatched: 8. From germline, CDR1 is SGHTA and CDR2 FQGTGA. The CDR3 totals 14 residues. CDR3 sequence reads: CASCRDSPYNEQFF. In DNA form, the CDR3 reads TGTGCCAGCTGCCGGGACAGCCCATACAATGAGCAGTTCTTC.

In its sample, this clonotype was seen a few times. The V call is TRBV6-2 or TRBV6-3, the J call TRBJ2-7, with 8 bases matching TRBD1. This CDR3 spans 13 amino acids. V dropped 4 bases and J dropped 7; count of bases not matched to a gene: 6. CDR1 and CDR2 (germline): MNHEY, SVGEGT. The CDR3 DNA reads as TGTGCCAGCAGTTCGGGACAGGAGCGGGAGCAGTACGTC. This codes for CASSSGQEREQYV.

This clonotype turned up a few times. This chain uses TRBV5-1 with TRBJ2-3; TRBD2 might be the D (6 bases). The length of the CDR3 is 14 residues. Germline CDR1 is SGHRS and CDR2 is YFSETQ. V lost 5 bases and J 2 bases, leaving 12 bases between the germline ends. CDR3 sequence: CASRNGGSTDTQYF. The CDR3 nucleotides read TGCGCCAGCAGAAACGGGGGATCCACAGATACGCAGTATTTT.

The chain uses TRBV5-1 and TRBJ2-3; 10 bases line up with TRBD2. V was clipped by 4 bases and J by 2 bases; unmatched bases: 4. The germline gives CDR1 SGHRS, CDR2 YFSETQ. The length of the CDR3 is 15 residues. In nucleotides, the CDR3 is TGCGCCAGCAGCCCAGGGACTAGCGCCACAGATACGCAGTATTTT. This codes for CASSPGTSATDTQYF.

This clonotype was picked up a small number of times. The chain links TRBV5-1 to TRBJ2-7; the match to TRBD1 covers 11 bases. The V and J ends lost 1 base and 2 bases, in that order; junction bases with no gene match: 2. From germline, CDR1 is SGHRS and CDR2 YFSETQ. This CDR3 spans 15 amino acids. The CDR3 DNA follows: TGCGCCAGCAGCTTGAGGGGACAGGGGGCCTACGAGCAGTACTTC. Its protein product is CASSLRGQGAYEQYF. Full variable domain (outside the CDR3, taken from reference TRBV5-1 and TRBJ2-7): KAGVTQTPRYLIKTRGQQVTLSCSPISGHRSVSWYQQTPGQGLQFLFEYFSETQRNKGNFPGRFSGRQFSNSRSEMNVSTLELGDSALYLCASSLRGQGAYEQYFGPGTRLTVT.

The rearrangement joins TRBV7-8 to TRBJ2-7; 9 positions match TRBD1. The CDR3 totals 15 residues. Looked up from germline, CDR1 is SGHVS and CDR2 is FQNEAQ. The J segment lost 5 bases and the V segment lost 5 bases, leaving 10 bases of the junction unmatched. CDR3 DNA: TGTGCCAGCAGCGTACTCGGACAGGGGTACGACGAGCAGTACTTC. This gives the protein CASSVLGQGYDEQYF.

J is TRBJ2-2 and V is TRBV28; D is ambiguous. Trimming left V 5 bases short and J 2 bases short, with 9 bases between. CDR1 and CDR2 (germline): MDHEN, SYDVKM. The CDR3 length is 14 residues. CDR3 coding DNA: TGTGCCAGCAGTCCAGGATTCAACACCGGGGAGCTGTTTTTT. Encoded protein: CASSPGFNTGELFF.

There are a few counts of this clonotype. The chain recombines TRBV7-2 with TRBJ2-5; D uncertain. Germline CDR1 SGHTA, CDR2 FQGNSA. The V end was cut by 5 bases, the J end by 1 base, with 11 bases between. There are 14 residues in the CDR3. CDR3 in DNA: TGTGCCAGCAGCCCTCGGTTGGCCCAAGAGACCCAGTACTTC. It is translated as CASSPRLAQETQYF.